A selection of T cell receptor beta chains follows, all from one sample in a study of control samples from healthy donors and cancer patients. Some clones are missing from TCRdb's copy, which holds only in-frame ones; the method was immunoSEQ multiplex PCR. The table records about 150,000 clones, approximately 96% of them present only once. The sequencing input was blood. These receptors all come from a middle-aged man in good health. CDR3s include the opening cysteine and the closing phenylalanine or tryptophan. The order of the fields is J gene, clone size, V gene, D gene, CDR3 protein, CDR3 DNA. D genes are given only for firm matches. Only part of the rows carry a size: once, few, many, or a class if the clone is expanded.

TRBJ2-1 | once | TRBV4-2 | TRBD2 | CASSQDPPGTSGGADEQFF | TGTGCCAGCAGCCAAGATCCTCCCGGGACTAGCGGGGGGGCGGATGAGCAGTTCTTC
TRBJ2-6 | - | TRBV6-6 | - | CASSYERAGANVLTF | TGTGCCAGCAGTTACGAGAGGGCTGGGGCCAACGTCCTGACTTTC
TRBJ2-1 | - | TRBV4-1 | - | CASSQGGSGDNEQFF | TGCGCCAGCAGCCAAGGGGGTAGCGGCGACAATGAGCAGTTCTTC
TRBJ1-1 | - | TRBV6-2/TRBV6-3 | - | CASSFEYSNTEAFF | TGTGCCAGCAGTTTTGAGTACTCGAACACTGAAGCTTTCTTT
TRBJ1-6 | - | TRBV27 | - | CASSLEGSGSSYNSPLHF | TGTGCCAGCAGTTTGGAGGGGAGCGGGAGCTCCTATAATTCACCCCTCCACTTT
TRBJ1-4 | - | TRBV5-1 | - | CASSFVQGNEKLFF | TGCGCCAGCAGCTTTGTCCAGGGTAATGAAAAACTGTTTTTT
TRBJ2-2 | - | TRBV5-5 | - | CASSHPAGLAGELFF | TGTGCCAGCAGCCACCCGGCAGGGTTGGCCGGGGAGCTGTTTTTT
TRBJ2-3 | - | TRBV4-1 | - | CASSHRTDTQYF | TGCGCCAGCAGCCACCGCACAGATACGCAGTATTTT
TRBJ1-2 | - | TRBV2 | TRBD1 | CASTGTGPEGYTF | TGTGCCAGCACGGGGACAGGGCCCGAAGGCTACACCTTC
TRBJ1-2 | - | TRBV6-1 | - | CASSEAVSSGQQGYTF | TGTGCCAGCAGTGAAGCAGTCAGTTCGGGGCAGCAGGGCTACACCTTC
TRBJ2-2 | - | TRBV4-1 | - | CASSQYSRAGAGELFF | TGCGCCAGCAGCCAATACTCGAGGGCCGGCGCCGGGGAGCTGTTTTTT
TRBJ1-4 | - | TRBV11-2 | TRBD1 | CASSSRQGDYEKLFF | TGTGCCAGCAGCTCGCGACAGGGGGATTATGAAAAACTGTTTTTT
TRBJ1-6 | - | TRBV19 | - | CASSIGRSYNSPLHF | TGTGCCAGTAGTATAGGAAGGTCCTATAATTCACCCCTCCACTTT
TRBJ2-5 | - | TRBV30 | - | CAWGLRETQYF | TGTGCCTGGGGTCTCCGAGAGACCCAGTACTTC
TRBJ1-1 | - | TRBV27 | - | CASSLGGLMTTEAFF | TGTGCCAGCAGTTTAGGGGGGTTGATGACCACTGAAGCTTTCTTT
TRBJ2-7 | - | TRBV10-2 | - | CASSVGYEQYF | TGCGCCAGCAGTGTTGGCTACGAGCAGTACTTC
TRBJ2-5 | - | TRBV18 | - | CASSPLETQYF | TGTGCCAGCTCACCGTTAGAGACCCAGTACTTC
TRBJ2-7 | - | TRBV19 | - | CASSPVESYEQYF | TGTGCCAGTAGTCCGGTCGAGTCCTACGAGCAGTACTTC
TRBJ1-3 | - | TRBV5-6 | - | CASSLRAAYSGNTIYF | TGTGCCAGCAGCTTGCGGGCGGCTTACTCTGGAAACACCATATATTTT
TRBJ2-7 | - | TRBV5-1 | - | CASSLAGVLSYEQYF | TGCGCCAGCAGCTTGGCTGGGGTACTATCCTACGAGCAGTACTTC
TRBJ2-7 | once | TRBV11-2 | - | CASSPLPSYEQYF | TGTGCCAGCAGCCCCCTACCCTCCTACGAGCAGTACTTC
TRBJ1-2 | - | TRBV19 | TRBD1 | CASSPGQGKGFYGYTF | TGTGCCAGTAGTCCCGGACAGGGGAAGGGGTTCTATGGCTACACCTTC
TRBJ2-1 | - | TRBV5-1 | TRBD2 | CASSLNSGAYNEQFF | TGCGCCAGCAGCTTGAATAGCGGGGCGTACAATGAGCAGTTCTTC
TRBJ1-1 | - | TRBV6-5 | - | CASSSQGEAFF | TGTGCCAGCAGTTCCCAGGGGGAAGCTTTCTTT
TRBJ1-4 | - | TRBV6-6 | - | CASSYPTATNEKLFF | TGTGCCAGCAGTTACCCGACAGCAACTAATGAAAAACTGTTTTTT
TRBJ1-5 | - | TRBV2 | TRBD1 | CASSEAGTGGGYQPQHF | TGTGCCAGCAGTGAAGCCGGGACAGGGGGCGGGTATCAGCCCCAGCATTTT
TRBJ1-1 | - | TRBV11-1 | - | CASSLGFLGEAFF | TGTGCCAGCAGCCTTGGTTTTTTAGGTGAAGCTTTCTTT
TRBJ2-1 | once | TRBV7-2 | TRBD2 | CASSQLGLARNEQFF | TGTGCCAGCAGCCAATTGGGACTAGCGCGGAATGAGCAGTTCTTC
TRBJ1-1 | - | TRBV7-3 | - | CASSLTPGSDTEAFF | TGTGCCAGCAGCTTAACGCCAGGGAGTGACACTGAAGCTTTCTTT
TRBJ2-7 | - | TRBV3-1/TRBV3-2 | - | CASSQGYYEQYF | TGTGCCAGCAGCCAAGGATACTACGAGCAGTACTTC
TRBJ2-7 | - | TRBV5-1 | TRBD2 | CASSLRTSGHYEQYF | TGCGCCAGCAGCTTGCGGACTAGTGGGCACTACGAGCAGTACTTC
TRBJ2-7 | once | TRBV27 | TRBD1 | CASRMGTGAYEQYF | TGTGCCAGCAGGATGGGGACAGGAGCCTACGAGCAGTACTTC
TRBJ1-2 | - | TRBV12-3/TRBV12-4 | - | CASSFSPYGYTF | TGTGCCAGCAGTTTTAGTCCCTATGGCTACACCTTC
TRBJ2-7 | - | TRBV18 | - | CASSPAGGKGEQYF | TGTGCCAGCTCACCCGCAGGGGGGAAAGGGGAGCAGTACTTC
TRBJ2-1 | - | TRBV6-5 | - | CASSYSFGGLREQFF | TGTGCCAGCAGTTACTCGTTTGGGGGTTTACGTGAGCAGTTCTTC
TRBJ1-1 | once | TRBV27 | - | CASSLSPTGGVAEAFF | TGTGCCAGCAGTTTATCGCCCACCGGGGGGGTTGCTGAAGCTTTCTTT
TRBJ2-1 | - | TRBV7-2 | TRBD2 | CASSLYSGGAGNEQFF | TGTGCCAGCAGCTTATATAGCGGGGGGGCGGGTAATGAGCAGTTCTTC
TRBJ2-4 | - | TRBV6-1 | - | CASSESGVGLENIQYF | TGTGCCAGCAGTGAATCCGGGGTTGGGCTGGAGAACATTCAGTACTTC
TRBJ2-1 | once | TRBV6-2/TRBV6-3 | - | CASSALGGWNEQFF | TGTGCCAGCAGTGCCCTAGGAGGGTGGAATGAGCAGTTCTTC
TRBJ1-2 | - | TRBV6-6 | - | CASKRAEPQRGYTF | TGTGCCAGCAAAAGGGCGGAGCCCCAGCGGGGCTACACCTTC
TRBJ1-2 | - | TRBV11-3 | TRBD1 | CASSTGQGAGYTF | TGTGCCAGCAGCACCGGACAGGGGGCTGGCTACACCTTC
TRBJ1-4 | - | TRBV18 | - | CASSPGLGEKLFF | TGTGCCAGCTCACCAGGGCTGGGTGAAAAACTGTTTTTT
TRBJ2-7 | - | TRBV18 | TRBD2 | CASSTSGRPYEQYF | TGTGCCAGCTCCACTAGCGGGAGACCCTACGAGCAGTACTTC